Listed below are T cell receptor beta chains from one sample, sequenced in a study of spatial heterogeneity in lung cancer. TCRdb redid the calling of the 5' RACE reads with MiXCR, one entry per CDR3 protein. Here the sample spans 25,000 or so distinct CDR3 sequences, about 5.6% being singletons. The material sequenced was PBMCs, taken at follow-up. The receptors were sampled from a male donor with early-stage non-small cell lung cancer. Both conserved end residues are part of each CDR3. The D gene is left open where the match is weak. Expanded clones get a size class; other rows say once, few or many, or leave the size out.

>many|NA|TRBV4-2|TRBJ1-2
TGTGCCAGCAGATTCAGCGGACTGAAATATGGCTACACCTTC
CASRFSGLKYGYTF
>many|NA|TRBV5-6|TRBJ1-1
TGTGCCAGCAGCTTGTCTGTGGCAGAAGCTTTCTTT
CASSLSVAEAFF
>many|NA|TRBV9|TRBJ2-4
TGTGCCAGCAGCTCCCCTGGTGGCGCAAACATTCAGTACTTC
CASSSPGGANIQYF
>many|TRBD1|TRBV10-3|TRBJ2-1
TGTGCCATCAGTGAGTCGTGGGGGACAGATTCCTACAATGAGCAGTTCTTC
CAISESWGTDSYNEQFF
>NA|NA|TRBV7-8|TRBJ2-5
TGTGCCAGCAGCTTACTGCGCCAGGGTGGTTCAGGGACCCAGTACTTC
CASSLLRQGGSGTQYF
>once|NA|TRBV18|TRBJ1-3
TGTGCCAGCTCGCCAACAGGGACTGGAAACACCATATATTTT
CASSPTGTGNTIYF
>many|TRBD1|TRBV11-3|TRBJ1-4
TGTGCCAGCAGCCTTGGGGACAGGGGAAATGAAAAACTGTTTTTT
CASSLGDRGNEKLFF
>NA|NA|TRBV12-3/TRBV12-4|TRBJ2-1
TGTGCCAGCAGCCGCGGACAGCCATACAATGAGCAGTTCTTC
CASSRGQPYNEQFF
>many|NA|TRBV2|TRBJ1-1
TGTGCCAGCAGCCCGAACACTGAAGCTTTCTTT
CASSPNTEAFF
>NA|NA|TRBV7-3|TRBJ1-1
TGTGCCAGCAGCTCCCAGGAAGACACTGAAGCTTTCTTT
CASSSQEDTEAFF
>many|NA|TRBV6-5|TRBJ1-6
TGTGCCAGCAGTTACTCGGGGGGGAGGAATTCACCCCTCCACTTT
CASSYSGGRNSPLHF
>many|NA|TRBV6-1|TRBJ2-6
TGTGCCAGCAGTGAACCCCCTGAGGCCAACGTCCTGACTTTC
CASSEPPEANVLTF
>few|NA|TRBV6-2/TRBV6-3|TRBJ1-5
TGTGCCAGCAGTTACCGGGGGAAGGGGCCCGGTCAGCCCCAGCATTTT
CASSYRGKGPGQPQHF
>few|TRBD2|TRBV10-2|TRBJ2-1
TGCGCCAGCAGGACTAGCGGGGGGGCTGGGGAGCAGTTCTTC
CASRTSGGAGEQFF
>few|NA|TRBV9|TRBJ1-2
TGTGCCAGCAGCGTAGCTTCCGGAGTACAGACTTCTAACTATGGCTACACCTTC
CASSVASGVQTSNYGYTF
>many|TRBD2|TRBV18|TRBJ2-1
TGTGCCAGCTCACCAGGGACTAGCGGGACCAATGAGCAGTTCTTC
CASSPGTSGTNEQFF